The 19 T cell receptor beta chains in this list originate from one sample, sequenced in a study of T cells in Graves' hyperthyroidism and ophthalmopathy. Using RNA transcripts as the source, TCR beta CDR3 regions were amplified. HTBI primers were employed in a first-round RT-PCR of the TCR CDR3. TCRdb ran MiXCR on the multiplex PCR reads and lists one entry per CDR3 protein. The sample has 270,000 or so distinct CDR3 sequences, 25% to 30% seen once. Sequencing used blood. The receptor source for this set is a man in his forties or fifties with Graves' hyperthyroidism that later progressed to Graves' ophthalmopathy.

This clonotype was seen many times. The chain is built from TRBV6-1 and TRBJ2-7, with 9 bases aligning to TRBD1. The V segment lost 6 bases and the J segment 2 bases; nucleotides outside the gene matches: 11. The germline V gene encodes CDR1 MNHNS and CDR2 SASEGT. This CDR3 has 16 amino acids. The CDR3 spells CASSSTGTGTPYEQYF. The CDR3 nucleotides read TGTGCCAGCAGCTCGACCGGGACAGGGACCCCCTACGAGCAGTACTTC.

This clonotype appeared many times. The gene calls are TRBV5-1 and TRBJ2-5; 13 bases are a match to TRBD2. The CDR3 is 15 residues long. The V gene's germline CDR1 is SGHRS and CDR2 YFSETQ. The junction had 6 bases not matched to a gene; V was cut back by 3 bases and J by 7 bases. The CDR3 spells CASSWGTSGISTQYF. Written as DNA, the CDR3 is TGCGCCAGCAGCTGGGGGACTAGCGGGATATCGACCCAGTACTTC.

This clonotype was picked up many times. This chain uses TRBV15 with TRBJ2-2, with D possibly being TRBD2 (6 bases). V gave up 2 bases and J gave up 0 bases, with 13 bases separating them. The CDR3 has 17 amino acids. CDR1 and CDR2 from the germline V gene are LNHNV and YYDKDF (reference sequence). This CDR3 reads CATSRNYRESNTGELFF. For the CDR3, the DNA is TGTGCCACCAGCAGAAACTACCGGGAGTCGAACACCGGGGAGCTGTTTTTT.

This clonotype was seen ten or more times. The chain is built from TRBV20-1 and TRBJ1-6; D remains unclear. The CDR3 has 18 amino acids. Trimming pared 4 bases from V and 3 bases from J, leaving 22 bases between. Germline CDR1 and CDR2: DFQATT and SNEGSKA (reference sequence). The CDR3 spells CSATPPKVALLYNSPLHF. Written as DNA, the CDR3 is TGCAGTGCTACCCCACCCAAGGTTGCCCTTCTCTATAATTCACCCCTCCACTTT.

The chain joins TRBV10-3 to TRBJ2-6; 7 bases line up with TRBD1. Germline V CDR1 and CDR2: ENHRY, SYGVKD. The CDR3 consists of 17 residues. V lost 4 bases, J lost 2 bases, and 8 bases stayed unmatched. The CDR3 loop is CAISAFIDRAGANVLTF. The CDR3 DNA reads as TGTGCCATCAGTGCCTTTATCGACAGGGCTGGGGCCAACGTCCTGACTTTC.

This clonotype occurred many times. The J gene is TRBJ2-5, the V gene TRBV27, with 7 bases aligning to TRBD2. In germline, CDR1 is MNHEY, CDR2 SMNVEV (reference sequence). The junction had 20 bases not matched to a gene; V was cut back by 6 bases and J by 4 bases. This CDR3 is 18 amino acids long. CDR3 in amino acids: CASSRRLAGIMNVETQYF. The CDR3, as DNA: TGTGCCAGCAGCCGTCGTTTAGCGGGTATTATGAATGTAGAGACCCAGTACTTC.

This clonotype appeared many times. The genes are TRBV11-2 and TRBJ2-3; no definite D call. Trimming removed 1 base from V and 4 bases from J, with 6 bases in between. The germline CDR1 and CDR2 sequences are SGHAT and FQNNGV. The CDR3 runs 13 residues. The CDR3 DNA is TGTGCCAGCAGCTTAGGTTTGGCAGATACGCAGTATTTT. Its protein product is CASSLGLADTQYF.

The V gene is TRBV24-1, the J gene TRBJ1-5; the D gene is possibly TRBD1 (6 bases). Germline V gene sequence: CDR1 KGHDR, CDR2 SFDVKD. The V end lost 4 bases, the J end lost 9 bases, and 9 bases lay between the germline ends. This CDR3 comprises 12 residues. CDR3 coding DNA: TGTGCCACCAGTGACAGGGGTGCGCCCCAGCATTTT. Protein: CATSDRGAPQHF.

This clonotype was recorded at least ten times. J is TRBJ2-2 and V is TRBV12-5; 11 bases fit TRBD2. Per germline, CDR1 LGHNT and CDR2 FRNRAP. V lost 4 bases, J lost 3 bases, and 7 bases stayed unmatched. The CDR3 spans 17 residues. The CDR3 region is CASGYVAGGPDTGELFF. The CDR3, as DNA: TGTGCTAGTGGTTACGTAGCGGGAGGGCCTGACACCGGGGAGCTGTTTTTT.

This clonotype was observed many times. The chain has TRBV28 and TRBJ2-6; 7 bases line up with TRBD1. The CDR3 extends over 15 amino acids. Germline V gene data show CDR1 as MDHEN and CDR2 as SYDVKM. The J segment lost 4 bases and the V segment lost 5 bases, leaving 5 bases of the junction unmatched. The CDR3 DNA reads TGTGCCAGCAGTCCACAGGGGCGAGGGGCCAACGTCCTGACTTTC. It yields the protein CASSPQGRGANVLTF.

This clonotype was seen repeatedly, ten times or more. The chain uses TRBV9 and TRBJ1-3; D is unresolved. V lost 0 bases and J lost 0, with 7 bases in between. This CDR3 region has 15 residues. Germline CDR1 and CDR2: SGDLS and YYNGEE. The CDR3 bases are TGTGCCAGCAGCGTAGGGCCGAACTCTGGAAACACCATATATTTT. It translates to CASSVGPNSGNTIYF. The whole variable domain, remainder taken from reference TRBV9 and TRBJ1-3, is DSGVTQTPKHLITATGQRVTLRCSPRSGDLSVYWYQQSLDQGLQFLIQYYNGEERAKGNILERFSAQQFPDLHSELNLSSLELGDSALYFCASSVGPNSGNTIYFGEGSWLTVV.

The chain couples TRBV28 to TRBJ2-7, with 8 positions matching TRBD2. The CDR3 extends over 16 amino acids. Germline values: CDR1 MDHEN, CDR2 SYDVKM. Trimming at V came to 1 base and at J to 2 bases, leaving 7 bases not matched to a gene. The CDR3, as DNA: TGTGCCAGCAGTTTATTTTCGGGAGGGGTCCCCTACGAGCAGTACTTC. Translated: CASSLFSGGVPYEQYF. Full variable domain (rest looked up from reference TRBV28 and TRBJ2-7): DVKVTQSSRYLVKRTGEKVFLECVQDMDHENMFWYRQDPGLGLRLIYFSYDVKMKEKGDIPEGYSVSREKKERFSLILESASTNQTSMYLCASSLFSGGVPYEQYFGPGTRLTVT.

This clonotype was counted ten times or more. This chain's CDR3 is CASSEEGGNTIYF. The CDR3 DNA follows: TGTGCCAGCAGTGAAGAGGGTGGAAACACCATATATTTT. The chain carries TRBV6-1 and TRBJ1-3; no reliable D call. The germline V and J ends were trimmed by 1 base and 3 bases, with 4 bases remaining between them. The germline gives CDR1 MNHNS, CDR2 SASEGT. This CDR3 is 13 amino acids long.

Many counts were recorded for this clonotype. The J gene is TRBJ2-7, the V gene TRBV7-9; 10 nucleotides match TRBD1. Losses at the gene ends were 4 bases for V and 5 bases for J; bases not matched to a gene: 5. In germline, CDR1 is SEHNR, CDR2 FQNEAQ (reference sequence). The CDR3 has 14 amino acids. The DNA of the CDR3 is TGTGCCAGCAGCTCGTGGGACAGGGGAAACGAGCAGTACTTC. Its protein is CASSSWDRGNEQYF.

This clonotype was counted ten times or more. V is TRBV12-3 or TRBV12-4 and J is TRBJ1-6; 7 nucleotides agree with TRBD1. Trimming took 1 base from V and 8 from J; bases not matched to a gene: 2. This CDR3 region has 14 residues. The CDR3 reads CASSLGQGDSPLHF. The DNA for the CDR3 is TGTGCCAGCAGTTTAGGTCAGGGGGATTCACCCCTCCACTTT.

V is TRBV30 and J is TRBJ2-5; 9 bases are shared with TRBD2. J lost 5 bases, V lost 4 bases, and 14 bases had no gene match. Germline CDR1 GTSNPN, CDR2 SVGIG (reference sequence). The CDR3 totals 16 residues. CDR3 bases: TGTGCCTGGACCGGGACTAGCCATGGCCTAGGGGAGACCCAGTACTTC. Translating gives CAWTGTSHGLGETQYF.

This clonotype was counted at least ten times. The rearrangement uses TRBV28 and TRBJ2-2; D remains ambiguous. Germline values: CDR1 MDHEN, CDR2 SYDVKM. With 4 bases removed from V and 8 bases from J, the gap between germline ends came to 17 bases. The CDR3 has 15 residues. The CDR3 nucleotides read TGTGCCAGCAGTTCCTTCGTAGAGATGAGGGGGGAGCTGTTTTTT. Translation gives CASSSFVEMRGELFF.

In its sample, this clonotype was seen many times. The chain employs TRBV12-5 and TRBJ2-5, with 7 positions matching TRBD2. This CDR3 has 14 residues. Unmatched junction bases numbered 1, after V lost 1 base and J lost 2 bases. From germline, CDR1 is LGHNT and CDR2 FRNRAP. This chain's CDR3 is CASGLGGGQETQYF. DNA of the CDR3: TGTGCTAGTGGTTTGGGGGGGGGACAAGAGACCCAGTACTTC.

This clonotype was seen many times. The chain employs TRBV20-1 and TRBJ2-3; TRBD2 matches 7 bases. Germline lookup yields CDR1 DFQATT and CDR2 SNEGSKA (reference sequence). The CDR3 has 14 amino acids. The trim removed 6 bases at V and 1 base at J, leaving 7 bases unmatched. The CDR3 reads CSATRDYGTDTQYF. Here the CDR3 DNA reads TGCAGTGCCACCCGGGACTATGGCACAGATACGCAGTATTTT.